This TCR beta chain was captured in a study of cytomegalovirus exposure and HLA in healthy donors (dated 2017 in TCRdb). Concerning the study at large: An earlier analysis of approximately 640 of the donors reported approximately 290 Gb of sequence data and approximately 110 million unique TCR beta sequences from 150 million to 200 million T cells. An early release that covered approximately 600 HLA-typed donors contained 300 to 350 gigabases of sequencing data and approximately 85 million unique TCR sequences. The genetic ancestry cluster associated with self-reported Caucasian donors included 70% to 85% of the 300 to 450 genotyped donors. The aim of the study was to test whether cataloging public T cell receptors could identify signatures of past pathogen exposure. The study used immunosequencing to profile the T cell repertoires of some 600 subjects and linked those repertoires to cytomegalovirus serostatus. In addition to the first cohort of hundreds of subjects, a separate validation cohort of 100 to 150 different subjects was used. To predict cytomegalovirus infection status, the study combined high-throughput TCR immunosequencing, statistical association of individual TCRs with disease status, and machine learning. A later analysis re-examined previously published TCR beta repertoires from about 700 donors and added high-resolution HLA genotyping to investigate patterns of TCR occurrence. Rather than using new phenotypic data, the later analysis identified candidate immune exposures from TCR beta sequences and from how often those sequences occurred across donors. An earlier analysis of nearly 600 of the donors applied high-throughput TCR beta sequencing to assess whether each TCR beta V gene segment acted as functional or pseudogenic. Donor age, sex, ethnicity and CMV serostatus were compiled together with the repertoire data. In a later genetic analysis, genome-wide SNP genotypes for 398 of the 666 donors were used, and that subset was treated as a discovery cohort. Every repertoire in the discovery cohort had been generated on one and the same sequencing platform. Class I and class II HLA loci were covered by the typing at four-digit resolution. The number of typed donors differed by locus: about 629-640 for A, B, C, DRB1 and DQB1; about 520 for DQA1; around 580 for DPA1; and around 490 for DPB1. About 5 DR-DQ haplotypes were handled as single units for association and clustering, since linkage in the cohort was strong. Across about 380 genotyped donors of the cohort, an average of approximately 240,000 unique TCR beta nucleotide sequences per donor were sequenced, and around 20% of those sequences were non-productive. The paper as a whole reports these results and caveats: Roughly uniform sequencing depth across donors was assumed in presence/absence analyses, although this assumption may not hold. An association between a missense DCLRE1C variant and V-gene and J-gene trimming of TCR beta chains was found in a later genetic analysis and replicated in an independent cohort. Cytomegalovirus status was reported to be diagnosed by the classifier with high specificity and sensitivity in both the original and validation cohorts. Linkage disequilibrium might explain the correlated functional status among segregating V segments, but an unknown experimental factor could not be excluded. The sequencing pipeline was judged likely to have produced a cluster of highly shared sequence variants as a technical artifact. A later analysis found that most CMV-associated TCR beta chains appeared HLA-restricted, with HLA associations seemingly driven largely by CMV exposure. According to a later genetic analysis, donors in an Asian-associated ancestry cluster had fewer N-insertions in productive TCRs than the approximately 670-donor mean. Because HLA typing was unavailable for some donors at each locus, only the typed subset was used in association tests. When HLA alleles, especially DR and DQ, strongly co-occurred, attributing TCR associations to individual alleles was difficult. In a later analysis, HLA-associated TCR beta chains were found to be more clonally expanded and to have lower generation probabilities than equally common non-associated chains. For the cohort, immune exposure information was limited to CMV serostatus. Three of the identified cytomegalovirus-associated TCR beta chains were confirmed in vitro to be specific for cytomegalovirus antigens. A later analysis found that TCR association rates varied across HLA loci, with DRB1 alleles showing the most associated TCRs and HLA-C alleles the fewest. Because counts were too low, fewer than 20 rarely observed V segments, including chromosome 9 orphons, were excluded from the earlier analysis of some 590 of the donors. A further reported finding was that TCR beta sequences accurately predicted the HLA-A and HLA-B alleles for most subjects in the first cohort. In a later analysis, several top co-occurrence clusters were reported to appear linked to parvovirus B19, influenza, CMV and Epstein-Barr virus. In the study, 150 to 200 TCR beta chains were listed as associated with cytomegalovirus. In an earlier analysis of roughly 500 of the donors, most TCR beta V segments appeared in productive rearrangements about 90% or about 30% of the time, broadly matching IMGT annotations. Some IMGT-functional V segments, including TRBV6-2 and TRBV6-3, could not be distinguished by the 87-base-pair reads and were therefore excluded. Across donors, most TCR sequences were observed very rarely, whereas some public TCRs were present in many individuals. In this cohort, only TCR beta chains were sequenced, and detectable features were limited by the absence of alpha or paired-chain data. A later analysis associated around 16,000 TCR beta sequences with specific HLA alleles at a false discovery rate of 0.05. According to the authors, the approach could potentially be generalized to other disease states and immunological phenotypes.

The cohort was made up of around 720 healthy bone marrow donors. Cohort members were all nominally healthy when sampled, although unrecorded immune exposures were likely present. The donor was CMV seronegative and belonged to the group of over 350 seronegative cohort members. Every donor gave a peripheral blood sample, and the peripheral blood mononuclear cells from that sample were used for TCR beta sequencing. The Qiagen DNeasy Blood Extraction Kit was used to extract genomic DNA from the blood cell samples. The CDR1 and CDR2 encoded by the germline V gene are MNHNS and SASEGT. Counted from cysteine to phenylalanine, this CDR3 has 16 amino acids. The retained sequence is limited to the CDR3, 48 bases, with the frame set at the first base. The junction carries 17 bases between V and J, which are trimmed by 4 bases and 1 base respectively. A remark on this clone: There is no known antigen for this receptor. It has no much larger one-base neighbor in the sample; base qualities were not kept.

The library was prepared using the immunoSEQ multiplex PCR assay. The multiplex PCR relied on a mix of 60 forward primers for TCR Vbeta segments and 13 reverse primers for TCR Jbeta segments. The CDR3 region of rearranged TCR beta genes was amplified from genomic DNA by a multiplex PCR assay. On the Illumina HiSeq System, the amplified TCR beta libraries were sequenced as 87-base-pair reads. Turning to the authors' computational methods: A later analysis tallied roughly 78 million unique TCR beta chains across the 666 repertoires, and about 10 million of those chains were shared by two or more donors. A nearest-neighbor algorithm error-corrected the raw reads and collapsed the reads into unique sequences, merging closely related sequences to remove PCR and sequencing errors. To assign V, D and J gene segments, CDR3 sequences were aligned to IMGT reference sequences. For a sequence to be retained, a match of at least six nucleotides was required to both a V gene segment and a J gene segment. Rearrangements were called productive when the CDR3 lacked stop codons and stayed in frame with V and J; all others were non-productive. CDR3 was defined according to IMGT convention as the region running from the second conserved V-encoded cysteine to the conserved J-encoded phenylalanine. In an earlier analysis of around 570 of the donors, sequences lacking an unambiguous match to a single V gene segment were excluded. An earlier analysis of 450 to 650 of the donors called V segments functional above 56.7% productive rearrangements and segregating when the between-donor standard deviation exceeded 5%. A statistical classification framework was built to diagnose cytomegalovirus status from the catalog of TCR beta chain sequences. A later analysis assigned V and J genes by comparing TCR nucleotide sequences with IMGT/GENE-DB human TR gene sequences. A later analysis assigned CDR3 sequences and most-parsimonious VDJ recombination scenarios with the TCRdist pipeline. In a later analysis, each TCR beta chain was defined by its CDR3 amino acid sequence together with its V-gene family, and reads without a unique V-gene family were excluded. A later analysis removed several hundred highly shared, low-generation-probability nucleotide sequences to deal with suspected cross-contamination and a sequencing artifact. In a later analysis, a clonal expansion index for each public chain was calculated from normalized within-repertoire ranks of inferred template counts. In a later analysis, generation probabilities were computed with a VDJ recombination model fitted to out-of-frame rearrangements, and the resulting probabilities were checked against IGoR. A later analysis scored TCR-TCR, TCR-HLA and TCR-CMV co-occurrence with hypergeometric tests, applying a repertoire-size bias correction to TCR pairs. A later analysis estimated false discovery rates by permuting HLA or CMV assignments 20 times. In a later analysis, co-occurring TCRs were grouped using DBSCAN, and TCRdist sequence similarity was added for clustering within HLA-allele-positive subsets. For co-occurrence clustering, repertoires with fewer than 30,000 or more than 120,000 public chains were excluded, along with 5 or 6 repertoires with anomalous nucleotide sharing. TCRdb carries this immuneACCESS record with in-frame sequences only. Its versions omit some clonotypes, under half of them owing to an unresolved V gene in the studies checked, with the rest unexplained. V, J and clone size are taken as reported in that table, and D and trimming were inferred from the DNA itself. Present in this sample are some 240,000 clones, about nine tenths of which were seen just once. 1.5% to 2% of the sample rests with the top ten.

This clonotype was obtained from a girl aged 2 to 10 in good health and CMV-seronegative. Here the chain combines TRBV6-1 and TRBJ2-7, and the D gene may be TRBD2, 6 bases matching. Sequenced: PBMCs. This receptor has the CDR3 CASSALSGGTSYEQYF. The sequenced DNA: TGTGCCAGCAGTGCCCTGTCCGGGGGAACATCCTACGAGCAGTACTTC.